These T cell receptor beta chains were read from a single sample in a study of control samples from healthy donors and cancer patients. Using immunoSEQ multiplex PCR, the repertoire was profiled, and TCRdb retains in-frame clones only, with some absent. The repertoire holds 70,000 to 90,000 clones, about 94% seen once, with less than 6% in the top ten. Sequenced: blood. The receptors stem from a young woman in good health. CDR3s include the opening cysteine and the closing phenylalanine or tryptophan. D genes are given only for firm matches. Part of the rows lack a size; the others show once, few, many or a class for expanded clones.

clone_size d_call j_call v_call cdr3_nt cdr3_aa
NA NA TRBJ2-1 TRBV24-1 TGTGCCACCAGTGATTCTCTGCCAAATGAGCAGTTCTTC CATSDSLPNEQFF
once NA TRBJ2-2 TRBV4-2 TGTGCCAGCAGCCAAGATATTATGCCGACAGACCCCACCGGGGAGCTGTTTTTT CASSQDIMPTDPTGELFF
once NA TRBJ1-2 TRBV19 TGTGCCAGTAGTATAGACGGAGGAACGAACTATGGCTACACCTTC CASSIDGGTNYGYTF
NA TRBD2 TRBJ2-5 TRBV20-1 TGCAGTGCTAGTACAACTAGCGGGGGGGCGTACCAAGAGACCCAGTACTTC CSASTTSGGAYQETQYF
NA TRBD2 TRBJ2-1 TRBV7-3 TGTCCCAGCAGCCGGACTAGCGGGAGGATCCTGGATGAGCAGCTCTTC CPSSRTSGRILDEQLF
once NA TRBJ2-2 TRBV11-2 TGTGCCAGCAGCTTTTTGACAACGAACACCGGGGAGCTGTTTTTT CASSFLTTNTGELFF
NA NA TRBJ2-3 TRBV7-9 TGTGCCAGCTCGATAGACCCCGACAGTTTTAGCACAGATACGCAGTATTTT CASSIDPDSFSTDTQYF
NA TRBD2 TRBJ2-1 TRBV27 TGTGCCAGCAGTAGGACTAGCGGGAGGGCTATAGCTAATGAGCAGTTCTTC CASSRTSGRAIANEQFF
NA NA TRBJ1-4 TRBV7-9 NA CAGSFGQGSEKLFF
NA NA TRBJ2-2 TRBV11-3 TGTGCCAGCAGCTCACGACAGTACCTCGGGGAGCTGTTTTTT CASSSRQYLGELFF
NA NA TRBJ2-2 TRBV11-2 TGTGCCAGCAGCTTAGCAGTTGGCACCGGGGAGCTGTTTTTT CASSLAVGTGELFF
NA NA TRBJ1-2 TRBV19 TGTGCCAGTAGTCCGGGGACTTCCTATGGCTACACCTTC CASSPGTSYGYTF
NA TRBD1 TRBJ2-1 TRBV9 TGTGCCAGCAGCCCGAGGGGGCAGAAGCAGTTCTTC CASSPRGQKQFF
NA NA TRBJ1-2 TRBV10-2 TGCGCCAGCGTAGTACCTGGACAGTTCAATGGCTACACCTTC CASVVPGQFNGYTF
once NA TRBJ1-6 TRBV21-1 TGTGCCAGCAGCCCCCGGTATAACGGATCACCCCTCCACTTT CASSPRYNGSPLHF
NA NA TRBJ1-1 TRBV11-2 TGTGCCAGCAGCTTGCTAGGTGGCCTGAACACTGAAGCTTTCTTT CASSLLGGLNTEAFF
NA TRBD2 TRBJ2-1 TRBV6-5 TGTGCCAGCATCGGACTAGCGGGAGTGACTGAGCAGTTCTTC CASIGLAGVTEQFF
NA NA TRBJ2-6 TRBV23-1 TGCGCCAGCATTCGGACCATCCGAACAACAAACTCTGGGGCCAACGTCCTGACTTTC CASIRTIRTTNSGANVLTF
NA TRBD1 TRBJ1-3 TRBV7-6 TGTGCCAGCAGCTCATACAGGGGAGCCACTCGGTCTGGAAACACCATATATTTT CASSSYRGATRSGNTIYF
NA TRBD2 TRBJ2-1 TRBV7-9 TGTGCCAGCAGCTTAGTTTCGAGCGGGAGTCTCTATGAGCAGTTCTTC CASSLVSSGSLYEQFF
NA NA TRBJ1-4 TRBV28 TGTGCCAGCAGCCCGATGCGGCCAGACCCAGGGGCAACTAATGAAAAACTGTTTTTT CASSPMRPDPGATNEKLFF
NA NA TRBJ1-2 TRBV20-1 TGCAGTGCTAGTGTGATAGGGGGTGATGGCTACACCTTC CSASVIGGDGYTF
few NA TRBJ2-7 TRBV15 TGTGCCACCAGCAGAGAGAGGGCATACGAGCAGTACTTC CATSRERAYEQYF
NA NA TRBJ2-5 TRBV6-2/TRBV6-3 TGTGCCAGCAGTTACCGCAGTGAGACCCAGTACTTC CASSYRSETQYF
once NA TRBJ1-4 TRBV5-1 TGCGCCAGCAGCTTGGAGTACGCAGGGTTGGTCAATGAAAAACTGTTTTTT CASSLEYAGLVNEKLFF
NA NA TRBJ1-1 TRBV7-2 TGTGCCAGCAGCTTACAGAACACTGAAGCTTTCTTT CASSLQNTEAFF
NA NA TRBJ1-2 TRBV10-3 TGTGCCACGTCCCATCCCATCAGGGCCTTCCTCTATGGCTACACCTTC CATSHPIRAFLYGYTF
NA NA TRBJ1-1 TRBV19 TGTGCCAGTAGTATCAGGACATACACTGAAGCTTTCTTT CASSIRTYTEAFF
NA TRBD1 TRBJ1-2 TRBV6-1 TGTGCCAGCAGTGAACGGACAGGGGGCGATGTTGGCTACACCTTC CASSERTGGDVGYTF
NA NA TRBJ1-1 TRBV10-1 TGCGCCAGCAGTCAGGGGCGGGCGGGCACTGAAGCTTTCTTT CASSQGRAGTEAFF
NA NA TRBJ2-7 TRBV6-6 TGTGCCAGCAGTTACTCCCGGGACACCGGTTTTATCGAGCAGTACTTC CASSYSRDTGFIEQYF
NA TRBD2 TRBJ2-7 TRBV5-6 TGTGCCAGCAGCCTCTTCGTAGCGGGAGGTTCGGGCGAGCAGTACTTC CASSLFVAGGSGEQYF
NA TRBD2 TRBJ2-5 TRBV7-9 TGTGCCAGCAGCGCCAGGACTAGCGGGATTCAAGAGACCCAGTACTTC CASSARTSGIQETQYF
NA TRBD1 TRBJ2-7 TRBV5-1 TGCGCCAGCAGCCCCGGGACAGCCTACGAGCAGTACTTC CASSPGTAYEQYF
NA NA TRBJ1-2 TRBV6-5 TGTGCCAGCAGTCGACAGGTAGGGGACGGCTACACCTTC CASSRQVGDGYTF
NA NA TRBJ1-2 TRBV28 TGTGCCAGCAGTTTACAGGGAGGGTATGGCTACACCTTC CASSLQGGYGYTF
NA TRBD2 TRBJ2-1 TRBV3-1/TRBV3-2 TGTGCCAGCAGCCAAGGCAGTCTGCGGGAGAGATACAATGAGCAGTTCTTC CASSQGSLRERYNEQFF
NA NA TRBJ2-7 TRBV14 TGTGCCAGCAGCCAAGAAATCGACAGATACGAGCAGTACTTC CASSQEIDRYEQYF
NA NA TRBJ2-7 TRBV19 TGTGCCAGTAGTAAGGGCGGGATCGCCTACGAGCAGTACTTC CASSKGGIAYEQYF
NA TRBD1 TRBJ1-5 TRBV28 TGTGCCAGCAGTTACAGGGGTCCCAGCAATCAGCCCCAGCATTTT CASSYRGPSNQPQHF
NA TRBD1 TRBJ1-6 TRBV6-5 TGTGCCAGCAGTTCGGGACAGCGTTCACCCCTCCACTTT CASSSGQRSPLHF
NA NA TRBJ1-5 TRBV29-1 TGCAGCGTTGAGACGGGGCCGGGCCAGCCCCAGCATTTT CSVETGPGQPQHF
once TRBD1 TRBJ1-5 TRBV28 TGTGCCAGCAGTACCCCAGGGACAGGGGGAGGACAGCCCCAGCATTTT CASSTPGTGGGQPQHF
NA NA TRBJ2-3 TRBV5-1 TGCGCCAGCAGCCCTTGGAGGGATACGCAGTATTTT CASSPWRDTQYF
NA NA TRBJ1-5 TRBV11-2 TGTGCCAGCAGCTTAGATGGAGGGGGTGGTCGGTATGGCAATCAGCCCCAGCATTTT CASSLDGGGGRYGNQPQHF
once NA TRBJ1-1 TRBV7-9 TGTGCCAGCAGCTTATTTCGTTCGAACACTGAAGCTTTCTTT CASSLFRSNTEAFF
NA TRBD1 TRBJ1-4 TRBV6-5 TGTGCCAGCGGGACAGGGTTCCAAAAACTGTTTTTT CASGTGFQKLFF
NA TRBD1 TRBJ2-1 TRBV19 TGTGCCAGTAGCCAGGGACAGAGCCCCCGTTGGGGTGAGCAGTTCTTC CASSQGQSPRWGEQFF
NA NA TRBJ1-5 TRBV7-2 TGTGCCAGCAGCTATCAGGGATATAGCAATCAGCCCCAGCATTTT CASSYQGYSNQPQHF
NA NA TRBJ2-3 TRBV6-1 TGTGCCAGCAGTGAAAGGGGAAGCACAGATACGCAGTATTTT CASSERGSTDTQYF